One sample yielded the 21 T cell receptor beta chains listed below, sequenced in a study of cytomegalovirus exposure and HLA in healthy donors. The PCR made use of 60 Vbeta and 13 Jbeta primers. Some clones are missing from TCRdb's copy, which holds only in-frame ones; the method was immunoSEQ multiplex PCR. The table lists about 200,000 clones, with 0.9% to 1.4% in the top ten. Material for sequencing was PBMCs. All receptors derive from a girl aged 2 to 9 in good health and CMV-seropositive.

This rearrangement joins TRBV18 to TRBJ1-2; the match to TRBD1 covers 10 bases. Germline V gives CDR1 KGHSH, CDR2 LQKENI. V was pared by 2 bases and J by 13 bases, with 7 bases of the junction left unmatched. The CDR3 runs 13 residues. DNA for the CDR3: TGTGCCAGCTCACCAGGGGACAGGGGAGAGAGCACCTTC. Its translation: CASSPGDRGESTF.

The V and J genes are TRBV19 and TRBJ1-1; D remains unclear. This CDR3 is built from 11 residues. The V gene lost 6 bases and the J gene lost 8 bases, with 10 bases spanning the gap. Germline lookup yields CDR1 LNHDA and CDR2 SQIVND (reference sequence). CDR3 loop: CASRLGWEAFF. The CDR3 DNA sequence: TGTGCCAGTAGGTTGGGCTGGGAAGCTTTCTTT.

The chain couples TRBV5-1 to TRBJ2-7; possible D gene TRBD2, 9 bases. Germline V gene data show CDR1 as SGHRS and CDR2 as YFSETQ. V lost 5 bases to trimming and J lost 0 bases, with 27 bases between them. CDR3 length: 19 residues. The CDR3 nucleotides are TGCGCCAGCAGACCGTGGGGCAGGGGGCGGGAGGGGGGCTCCTACGAGCAGTACTTC. It translates to CASRPWGRGREGGSYEQYF.

This CDR3 is CASSPGTDNQPQHF. The CDR3 DNA sequence: TGTGCCAGCTCACCGGGGACAGACAATCAGCCCCAGCATTTT. The genes are TRBV18 and TRBJ1-5; 7 nucleotides agree with TRBD1. CDR3 length: 14 residues. Losses at the gene ends were 3 bases for V and 3 bases for J; bases not matched to a gene: 2. Per the germline V gene, CDR1 is KGHSH and CDR2 is LQKENI.

V gene TRBV28 combines with J gene TRBJ1-2; no clear D gene. Trimming took off 7 bases at V and 8 bases at J, with 14 bases between the two ends. The CDR3 runs 12 residues. CDR1 and CDR2 from the germline V gene are MDHEN and SYDVKM. The CDR3: CASNVGVGGYTF. The CDR3 DNA reads as TGTGCCAGCAATGTCGGGGTCGGGGGCTACACCTTC.

V gene TRBV9 combines with J gene TRBJ1-5, with no clear D. Trimming stripped 7 bases from V and 2 bases from J, with 10 bases between. CDR1 is SGDLS and CDR2 is YYNGEE in the germline V gene. The CDR3 runs 13 residues. The CDR3: CASSGYGNQPQHF. DNA for the CDR3: TGTGCCAGCTCGGGATATGGCAATCAGCCCCAGCATTTT.

The chain links TRBV6-5 to TRBJ1-2, with TRBD1 identical over 8 bases. Germline-derived CDR1 and CDR2 are MNHEY and SVGAGI. The V and J ends lost 8 bases and 8 bases, in that order; junction bases with no gene match: 7. This CDR3 spans 12 amino acids. CDR3 in DNA: TGTGCCAGCTGGACAGGGCCTCGGGGCTACACCTTC. Encoded protein: CASWTGPRGYTF.

The CDR3 region is CATSRVIRLAGTYEQYF. For the CDR3, the DNA is TGTGCCACCAGCAGAGTAATTAGACTAGCGGGTACCTACGAGCAGTACTTC. The genes are TRBV15 and TRBJ2-7; 10 nucleotides match TRBD2. V gave up 1 base and J gave up 2 bases; unmatched junction bases: 8. The CDR3 runs to 17 residues. The V gene's germline CDR1 is LNHNV and CDR2 YYDKDF (reference sequence).

The chain employs TRBV5-1 and TRBJ2-5, with 9 bases lining up with TRBD2. This CDR3 is built from 17 residues. Germline trimming cut 1 base from V and 2 bases from J; bases unmatched to any gene: 9. Germline V lookup: CDR1 SGHRS, CDR2 YFSETQ. CDR3 sequence reads: CASSLSPLAGWQETQYF. The CDR3 DNA reads as TGCGCCAGCAGCTTGTCCCCTCTAGCGGGATGGCAAGAGACCCAGTACTTC.

The chain is built from TRBV7-2 and TRBJ2-7, with 10 bases lining up with TRBD1. Per the germline V gene, CDR1 is SGHTA and CDR2 is FQGNSA. V shed 4 bases and J 6 bases; nucleotides not matched to a gene: 9. This CDR3 has 15 residues. The chain's CDR3 is CASSSVGGTGVEQYF. DNA of the CDR3: TGTGCCAGCAGCTCAGTAGGAGGGACAGGGGTCGAGCAGTACTTC.

This chain uses TRBV7-8 with TRBJ2-7; D is unresolved. Trimming stripped 5 bases from V and 5 bases from J, with 10 bases between. CDR3 length: 12 amino acids. Germline V gene data show CDR1 as SGHVS and CDR2 as FQNEAQ. CDR3 sequence reads: CASSPYTNEQYF. CDR3 nucleotides: TGTGCCAGCAGCCCTTACACAAACGAGCAGTACTTC.

The CDR3 DNA reads TGTGCCAGCAGTTTATCGTCGGCCAGGGCACGGTACTTC. As protein: CASSLSSARARYF. The chain combines TRBV27 with TRBJ2-7, with D maybe TRBD1 (5 bases). The CDR3 extends over 13 amino acids. Germline values: CDR1 MNHEY, CDR2 SMNVEV (reference sequence). Between the trimmed V and J ends, which lost 0 bases and 12 bases, there was a span of 15 bases.

This chain links TRBV4-1 with TRBJ1-4; 8 bases map to TRBD1. The germline V gene encodes CDR1 MGHRA and CDR2 YSYEKL. After removal of 4 bases from V and 4 bases from J, the junction contained 5 bases not matched to a gene. The CDR3 covers 15 residues. CDR3 in DNA: TGCGCCAGCAGCCTTGGGACAGGCCTTAATGAAAAACTGTTTTTT. This codes for CASSLGTGLNEKLFF.

The gene calls are TRBV20-1 and TRBJ1-2; D gene uncertain. In germline, CDR1 is DFQATT, CDR2 SNEGSKA (reference sequence). This CDR3 contains 9 residues. V lost 6 bases and J lost 9, with 8 bases in between. CDR3 sequence (DNA): TGCAGTGCCCCCACTAGCTACACCTTC. Translation: CSAPTSYTF.

CDR3 sequence: CASSLREGWSDTQYF. The CDR3 bases are TGTGCCAGCAGCTTGCGGGAGGGTTGGTCAGATACGCAGTATTTT. The V call is TRBV5-4, the J call TRBJ2-3, with 8 bases matching TRBD2. The CDR3 spans 15 residues. V lost 1 base, J lost 4 bases, and 5 bases stayed unmatched. Looked up from germline, CDR1 is SGHNT and CDR2 is YYREEE (reference sequence).

V usage is TRBV6-1 and J usage is TRBJ2-1; 11 bases agree with TRBD2. The germline gives CDR1 MNHNS, CDR2 SASEGT. The CDR3 has 14 amino acids. The V segment lost 7 bases and the J segment 3 bases; nucleotides outside the gene matches: 2. This CDR3 reads CASTGLAGYNEQFF. The DNA for the CDR3 is TGTGCCAGCACCGGACTAGCGGGCTACAATGAGCAGTTCTTC.

This chain connects TRBV2 to TRBJ1-5; no clear D gene. This CDR3 spans 16 amino acids. Germline CDR1 is SNHLY and CDR2 is FYNNEI. V lost 0 bases to trimming and J lost 0 bases, with 9 bases between them. CDR3 protein: CASSEARTYSNQPQHF. The CDR3 DNA sequence: TGTGCCAGCAGTGAAGCCCGGACTTATAGCAATCAGCCCCAGCATTTT.

The gene calls are TRBV5-4 and TRBJ2-2, with 10 bases identical to TRBD1. This CDR3 has 15 amino acids. V was pared by 4 bases and J by 6 bases, with 6 bases of the junction left unmatched. Germline CDR1 reads SGHNT; CDR2 reads YYREEE (reference sequence). The CDR3 is CASSARTGGAGELFF. In DNA form, the CDR3 reads TGTGCCAGCAGCGCCCGGACAGGGGGGGCCGGGGAGCTGTTTTTT. Drawing the rest from reference TRBV5-4 and TRBJ2-2, the complete variable domain is ETGVTQSPTHLIKTRGQQVTLRCSSQSGHNTVSWYQQALGQGPQFIFQYYREEENGRGNFPPRFSGLQFPNYSSELNVNALELDDSALYLCASSARTGGAGELFFGEGSRLTVL.

The rearrangement links TRBV18 to TRBJ2-1; D may be TRBD1 (6 bases). This CDR3 region has 15 residues. CDR1 and CDR2 from the germline V gene are KGHSH and LQKENI. The V end was cut by 6 bases, the J end by 5 bases, with 17 bases between. DNA for the CDR3: TGTGCCAGCTCCCCCGGTTCCGGGACAAACAATGAGCAGTTCTTC. Its protein product is CASSPGSGTNNEQFF.

The rearrangement joins TRBV28 to TRBJ1-1, with D maybe TRBD1 (5 bases). Trimming took off 8 bases at V and 10 bases at J, with 23 bases between the two ends. The length of the CDR3 is 14 residues. CDR1 and CDR2 (germline): MDHEN, SYDVKM. CDR3 sequence reads: CASGTTGQATGAFF. The CDR3 bases are TGTGCCAGCGGAACCACAGGTCAGGCAACGGGAGCTTTCTTT. The full variable domain, completed using reference TRBV28 and TRBJ1-1, is DVKVTQSSRYLVKRTGEKVFLECVQDMDHENMFWYRQDPGLGLRLIYFSYDVKMKEKGDIPEGYSVSREKKERFSLILESASTNQTSMYLCASGTTGQATGAFFGQGTRLTVV.

The chain joins TRBV5-1 to TRBJ2-7, with D perhaps TRBD1 (5 bases). Trimming cost V 5 bases and J 5 bases, with 8 bases left between them. CDR1 and CDR2 from the germline V gene are SGHRS and YFSETQ. The CDR3 has 11 amino acids. The CDR3 DNA is TGCGCCAGCAGGGGGCTAAACGAGCAGTACTTC. Protein: CASRGLNEQYF.